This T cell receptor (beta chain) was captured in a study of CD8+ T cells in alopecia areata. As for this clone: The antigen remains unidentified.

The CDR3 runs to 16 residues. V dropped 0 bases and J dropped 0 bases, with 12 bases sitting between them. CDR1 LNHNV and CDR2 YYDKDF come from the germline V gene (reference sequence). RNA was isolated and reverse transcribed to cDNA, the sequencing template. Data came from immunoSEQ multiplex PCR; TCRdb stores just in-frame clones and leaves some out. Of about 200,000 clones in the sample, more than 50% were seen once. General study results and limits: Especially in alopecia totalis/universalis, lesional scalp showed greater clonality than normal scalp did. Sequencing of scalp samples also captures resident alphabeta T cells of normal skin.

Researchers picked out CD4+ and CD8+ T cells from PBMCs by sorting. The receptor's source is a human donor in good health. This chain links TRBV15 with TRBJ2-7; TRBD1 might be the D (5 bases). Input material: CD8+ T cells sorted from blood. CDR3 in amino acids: CATSRDLLTVSYEQYF. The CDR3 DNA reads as TGTGCCACCAGCAGAGATCTTTTGACAGTCTCCTACGAGCAGTACTTC.